This T cell receptor beta chain was profiled in a study of stem cell transplantation in POMP-related autoinflammatory disease. Study-wide context: The study hypothesized thymoproteasome defects skew the TRB repertoire via impaired CD8+ selection. Before transplant, CD4+ T cells skewed naive and CD8+ proportions were low. Points from the study as a whole: In PRAID patients, the number of distinct TRB V-J gene pairings was restricted.

The data were produced by immunoSEQ multiplex PCR, yet TCRdb's version contains in-frame clones alone and is incomplete. The profile shows some 69,000 clones, approximately 90% of them singletons. Concerning this clone: As yet, its antigen is unknown.

PRAID featured prominent immunodeficiency. Germline V gene data show CDR1 as LGHDT and CDR2 as YNNKEL (reference sequence). V shed 6 bases and J shed 1 base, with 8 bases lying between them. The CDR3 spans 13 residues. The V gene is TRBV3-1 (or the pseudogene TRBV3-2), the J gene TRBJ2-3, with D unclear. Material: CD4+ T cells from PBMCs, obtained after stem cell transplantation. The TCR comes from a human patient with POMP-related autoinflammation and immune dysregulation (PRAID). Some of the T cells may derive from the graft donor. This chain's CDR3 is CASRVRGTDTQYF. CDR3 in DNA: TGTGCCAGCAGGGTACGTGGCACAGATACGCAGTATTTT.